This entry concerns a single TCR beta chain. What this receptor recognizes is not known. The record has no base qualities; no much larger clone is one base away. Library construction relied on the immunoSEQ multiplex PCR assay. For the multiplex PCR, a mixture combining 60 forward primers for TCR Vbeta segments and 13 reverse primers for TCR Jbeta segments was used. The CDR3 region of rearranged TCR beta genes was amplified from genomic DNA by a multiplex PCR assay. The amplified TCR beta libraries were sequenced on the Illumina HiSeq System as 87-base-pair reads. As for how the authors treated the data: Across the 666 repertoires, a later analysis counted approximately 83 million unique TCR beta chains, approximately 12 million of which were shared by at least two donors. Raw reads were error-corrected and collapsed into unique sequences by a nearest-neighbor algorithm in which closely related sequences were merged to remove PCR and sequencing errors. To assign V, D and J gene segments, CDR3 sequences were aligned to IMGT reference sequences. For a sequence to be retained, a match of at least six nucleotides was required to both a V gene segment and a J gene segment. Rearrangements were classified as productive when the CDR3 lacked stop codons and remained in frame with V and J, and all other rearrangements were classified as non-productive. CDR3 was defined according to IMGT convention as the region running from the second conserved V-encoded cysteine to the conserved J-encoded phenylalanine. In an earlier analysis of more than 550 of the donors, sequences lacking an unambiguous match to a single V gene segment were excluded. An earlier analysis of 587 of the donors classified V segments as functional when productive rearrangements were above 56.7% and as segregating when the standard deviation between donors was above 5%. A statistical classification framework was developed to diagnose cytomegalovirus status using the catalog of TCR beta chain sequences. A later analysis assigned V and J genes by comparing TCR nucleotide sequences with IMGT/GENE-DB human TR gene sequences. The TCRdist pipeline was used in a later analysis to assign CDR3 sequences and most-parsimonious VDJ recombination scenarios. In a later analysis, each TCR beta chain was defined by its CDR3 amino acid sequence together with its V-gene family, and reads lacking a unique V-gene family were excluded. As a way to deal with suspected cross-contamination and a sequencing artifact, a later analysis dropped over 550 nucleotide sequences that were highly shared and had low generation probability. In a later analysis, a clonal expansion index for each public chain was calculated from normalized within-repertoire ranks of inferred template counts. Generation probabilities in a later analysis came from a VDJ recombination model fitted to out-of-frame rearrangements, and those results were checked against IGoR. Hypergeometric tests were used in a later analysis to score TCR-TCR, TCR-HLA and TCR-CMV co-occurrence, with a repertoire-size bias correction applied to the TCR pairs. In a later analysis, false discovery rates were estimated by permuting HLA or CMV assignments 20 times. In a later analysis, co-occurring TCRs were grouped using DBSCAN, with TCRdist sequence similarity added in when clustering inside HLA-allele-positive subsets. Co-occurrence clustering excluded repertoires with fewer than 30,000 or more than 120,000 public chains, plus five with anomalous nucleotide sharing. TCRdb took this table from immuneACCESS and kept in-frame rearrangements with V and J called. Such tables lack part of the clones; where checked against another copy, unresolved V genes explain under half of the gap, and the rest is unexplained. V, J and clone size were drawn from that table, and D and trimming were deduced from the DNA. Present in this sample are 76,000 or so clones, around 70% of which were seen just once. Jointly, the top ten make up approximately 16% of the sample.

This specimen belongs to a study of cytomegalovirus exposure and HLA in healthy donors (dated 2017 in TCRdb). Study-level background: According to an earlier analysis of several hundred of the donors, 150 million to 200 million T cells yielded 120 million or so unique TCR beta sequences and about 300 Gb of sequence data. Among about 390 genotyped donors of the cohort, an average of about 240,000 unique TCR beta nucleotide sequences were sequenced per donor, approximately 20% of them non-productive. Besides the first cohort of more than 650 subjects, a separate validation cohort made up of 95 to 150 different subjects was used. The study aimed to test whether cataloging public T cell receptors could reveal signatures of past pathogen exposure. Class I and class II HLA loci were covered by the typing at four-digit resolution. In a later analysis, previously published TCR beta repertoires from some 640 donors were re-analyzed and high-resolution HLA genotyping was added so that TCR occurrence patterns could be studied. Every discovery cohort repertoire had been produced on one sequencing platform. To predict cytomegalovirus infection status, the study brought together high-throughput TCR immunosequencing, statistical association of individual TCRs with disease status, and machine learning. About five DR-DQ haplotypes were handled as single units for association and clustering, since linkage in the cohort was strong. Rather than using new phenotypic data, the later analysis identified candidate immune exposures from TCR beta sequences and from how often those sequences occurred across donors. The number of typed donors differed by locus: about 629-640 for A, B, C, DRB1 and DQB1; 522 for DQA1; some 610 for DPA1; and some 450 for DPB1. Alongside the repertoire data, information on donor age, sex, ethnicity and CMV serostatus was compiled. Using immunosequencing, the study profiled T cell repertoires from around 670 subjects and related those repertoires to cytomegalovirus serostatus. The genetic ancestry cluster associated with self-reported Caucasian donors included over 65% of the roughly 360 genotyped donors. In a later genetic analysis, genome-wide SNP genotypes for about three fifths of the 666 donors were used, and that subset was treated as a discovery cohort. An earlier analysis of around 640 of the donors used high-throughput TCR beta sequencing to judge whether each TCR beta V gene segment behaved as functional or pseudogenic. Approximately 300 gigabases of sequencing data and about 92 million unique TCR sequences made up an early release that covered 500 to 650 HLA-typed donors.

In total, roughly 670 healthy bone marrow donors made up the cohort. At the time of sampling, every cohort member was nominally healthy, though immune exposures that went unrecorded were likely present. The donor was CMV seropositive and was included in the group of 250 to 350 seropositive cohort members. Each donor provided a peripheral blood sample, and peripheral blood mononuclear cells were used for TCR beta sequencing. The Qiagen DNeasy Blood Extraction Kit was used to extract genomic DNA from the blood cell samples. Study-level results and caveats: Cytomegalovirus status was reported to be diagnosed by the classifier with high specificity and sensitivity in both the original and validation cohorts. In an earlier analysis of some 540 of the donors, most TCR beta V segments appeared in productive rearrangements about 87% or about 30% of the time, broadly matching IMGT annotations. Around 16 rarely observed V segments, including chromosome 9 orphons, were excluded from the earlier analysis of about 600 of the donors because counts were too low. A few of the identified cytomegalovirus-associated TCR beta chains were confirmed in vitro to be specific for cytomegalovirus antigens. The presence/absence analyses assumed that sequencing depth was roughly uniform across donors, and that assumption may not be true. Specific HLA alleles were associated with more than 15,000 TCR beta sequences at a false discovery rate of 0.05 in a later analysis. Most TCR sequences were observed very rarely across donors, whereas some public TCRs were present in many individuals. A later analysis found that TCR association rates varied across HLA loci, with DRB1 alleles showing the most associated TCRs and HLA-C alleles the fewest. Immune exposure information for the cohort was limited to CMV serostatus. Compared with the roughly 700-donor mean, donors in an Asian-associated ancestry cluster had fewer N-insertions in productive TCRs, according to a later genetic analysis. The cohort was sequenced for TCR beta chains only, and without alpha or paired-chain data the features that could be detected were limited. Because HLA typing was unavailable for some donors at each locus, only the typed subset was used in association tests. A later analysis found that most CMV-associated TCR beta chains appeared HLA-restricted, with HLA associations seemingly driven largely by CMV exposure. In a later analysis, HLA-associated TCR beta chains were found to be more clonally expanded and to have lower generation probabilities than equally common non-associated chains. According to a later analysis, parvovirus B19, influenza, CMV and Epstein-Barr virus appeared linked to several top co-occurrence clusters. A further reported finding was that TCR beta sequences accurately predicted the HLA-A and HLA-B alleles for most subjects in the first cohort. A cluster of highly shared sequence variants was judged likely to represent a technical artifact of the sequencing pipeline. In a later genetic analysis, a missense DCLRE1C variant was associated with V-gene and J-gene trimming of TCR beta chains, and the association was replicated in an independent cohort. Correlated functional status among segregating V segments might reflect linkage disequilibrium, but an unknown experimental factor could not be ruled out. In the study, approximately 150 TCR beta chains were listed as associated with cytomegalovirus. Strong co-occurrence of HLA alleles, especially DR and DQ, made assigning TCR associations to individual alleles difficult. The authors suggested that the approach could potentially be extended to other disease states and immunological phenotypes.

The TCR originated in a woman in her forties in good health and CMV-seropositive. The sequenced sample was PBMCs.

The nucleotides read TGTGCCAGCAGCTCCACCAATGACAGGCTAACCTACGAGCAGTACTTC. This codes for CASSSTNDRLTYEQYF. This receptor chain uses TRBV7-9 and TRBJ2-7; the D gene is possibly TRBD1, with 6 bases matching. The CDR3 measures 16 amino acids from cysteine to phenylalanine. Only CDR3 DNA remains: 48 bases, in frame from the first base. From a lookup of the germline V gene (reference sequence), CDR1 and CDR2 are SEHNR and FQNEAQ. Relative to germline, V is 4 bases shorter and J is 2 bases shorter, with 18 bases between their ends. This CDR3, with the reference TRBV7-9 and TRBJ2-7 proteins standing in past its ends, gives the full variable domain DTGVSQNPRHKITKRGQNVTFRCDPISEHNRLYWYRQTLGQGPEFLTYFQNEAQLEKSRLLSDRFSAERPKGSFSTLEIQRTEQGDSAMYLCASSSTNDRLTYEQYFGPGTRLTVT.